The 17 T cell receptor beta chains presented below share a single source sample, sequenced in a study of graft-versus-host responses after intestinal transplantation. Their cognate antigens are unknown. The data were produced by immunoSEQ multiplex PCR, yet TCRdb's version contains in-frame clones alone and is incomplete. The table has under 130,000 clones, approximately 94% seen once. The source material was unstimulated CD8+ T cells sorted from spleen or lymph node cells, sampled before intestinal transplant. The receptors were gathered from a human donor who received an intestinal transplant.

The CDR3 DNA is TGTGCCAGCAGCTTAGAATGGGGGACCCATAATACGCAGTATTTT. It translates to CASSLEWGTHNTQYF. This sequence joins TRBV7-8 and TRBJ2-3; the D call may be TRBD1 or TRBD2 (5 bases each). Trimming took 1 base from V and 7 from J, leaving 15 bases between them. Germline values: CDR1 SGHVS, CDR2 FQNEAQ. The CDR3 consists of 15 residues.

V and J are TRBV27 and TRBJ2-7, with 10 bases identical to TRBD1. V was clipped by 5 bases and J by 2 bases; unmatched bases: 9. The germline gives CDR1 MNHEY, CDR2 SMNVEV (reference sequence). The CDR3 runs 16 residues. The CDR3 loop is CASSPSGTGVTYEQYF. The CDR3 DNA is TGTGCCAGCAGTCCGTCCGGGACAGGGGTCACCTACGAGCAGTACTTC.

The rearrangement links TRBV2 to TRBJ2-3; TRBD1 agrees at 11 bases. The CDR3 runs to 18 residues. Germline CDR1 reads SNHLY; CDR2 reads FYNNEI. The junction had 15 bases not matched to a gene; V was cut back by 8 bases and J by 2 bases. CDR3 sequence reads: CASGGTGGWVSPTDTQYF. CDR3 bases: TGTGCCAGCGGTGGGACAGGGGGATGGGTCAGCCCCACAGATACGCAGTATTTT.

V gene TRBV7-8 combines with J gene TRBJ2-7; D gene uncertain. Trimming took 1 base from V and 5 from J, leaving 12 bases between them. The V gene's germline CDR1 is SGHVS and CDR2 FQNEAQ. CDR3 length: 14 amino acids. This chain's CDR3 is CASSLDLGVDEQYF. CDR3 sequence (DNA): TGTGCCAGCAGCTTAGACCTTGGAGTCGACGAGCAGTACTTC.

V gene TRBV4-1 combines with J gene TRBJ2-3; TRBD2 matches 10 bases. This CDR3 contains 18 residues. Germline CDR1 and CDR2: MGHRA and YSYEKL. The J segment lost 3 bases and the V segment lost 2 bases, leaving 11 bases of the junction unmatched. CDR3 sequence: CASSQTGYSGGNTDTQYF. The DNA for the CDR3 is TGCGCCAGCAGCCAAACGGGCTATAGCGGGGGGAATACAGATACGCAGTATTTT.

The chain is built from TRBV15 and TRBJ2-1, with 8 bases matching TRBD2. The CDR3 runs 13 residues. CDR1 and CDR2 from the germline V gene are LNHNV and YYDKDF (reference sequence). V shed 8 bases, J shed 5 bases, and the junction held 5 bases outside the gene matches. The CDR3 nucleotides are TGTGCCACCGGTCGCGGGGGGAACAATGAGCAGTTCTTC. This codes for CATGRGGNNEQFF. Full variable domain (remainder filled in from reference TRBV15 and TRBJ2-1): DAMVIQNPRYQVTQFGKPVTLSCSQTLNHNVMYWYQQKSSQAPKLLFHYYDKDFNNEADTPDNFQSRRPNTSFCFLDIRSPGLGDTAMYLCATGRGGNNEQFFGPGTRLTVL.

V usage is TRBV2 and J usage is TRBJ2-2, with TRBD2 as a possible D gene (6 bases). This CDR3 has 14 amino acids. The germline V gene encodes CDR1 SNHLY and CDR2 FYNNEI. V lost 1 base and J 5 bases, leaving 8 bases between the germline ends. CDR3 region: CASSEVEGTGELFF. The CDR3, as DNA: TGTGCCAGCAGTGAAGTGGAGGGGACCGGGGAGCTGTTTTTT.

The CDR3 reads CASSLPVAGGDEQYF. CDR3 DNA: TGTGCCAGCAGCTTACCCGTGGCAGGGGGAGACGAGCAGTACTTC. This chain links TRBV7-8 with TRBJ2-7, with 7 bases that match TRBD1. The V and J ends lost 2 bases and 5 bases, in that order; junction bases with no gene match: 9. CDR1 is SGHVS and CDR2 is FQNEAQ in the germline V gene. The CDR3 has 15 amino acids. Variable domain in full (rest from reference TRBV7-8 and TRBJ2-7): GAGVSQSPRYKVAKRGQDVALRCDPISGHVSLFWYQQALGQGPEFLTYFQNEAQLDKSGLPSDRFFAERPEGSVSTLKIQRTQQEDSAVYLCASSLPVAGGDEQYFGPGTRLTVT.

There are a few counts of this clone. This chain links TRBV27 with TRBJ2-7; 8 positions agree with TRBD2. The CDR3 has 14 residues. V shed 5 bases, J shed 7 bases, and the junction held 10 bases outside the gene matches. Germline-derived CDR1 and CDR2 are MNHEY and SMNVEV (reference sequence). The CDR3 coding sequence is TGTGCCAGCAGTGTCCAAAGAGCGGGAGTAGAGCAGTACTTC. Its translation is CASSVQRAGVEQYF.

V and J are TRBV18 and TRBJ2-7, with a weak D call TRBD2 (5 bases). CDR3 size: 14 residues. The V end lost 3 bases, the J end lost 2 bases, and 11 bases lay between the germline ends. CDR1 is KGHSH, CDR2 LQKENI, per germline. The CDR3 nucleotides read TGTGCCAGCTCACCCAAGCGGTTCCCCTACGAGCAGTACTTC. Translating it yields CASSPKRFPYEQYF.

This clone was seen a single time. The chain links TRBV6-6 to TRBJ2-1; D gene ambiguous. This CDR3 spans 12 amino acids. Germline values: CDR1 MNHNY, CDR2 SVGAGI (reference sequence). The V and J ends lost 5 bases and 8 bases respectively, with 10 bases between them. The CDR3 region is CASSPRRDEQFF. The DNA of the CDR3 is TGTGCCAGCAGTCCTAGACGGGATGAGCAGTTCTTC.

DNA for the CDR3: TGTGCCAGCAGTTTTACCGGACAGGGAACAGAGACCCAGTACTTC. Its translation is CASSFTGQGTETQYF. V gene TRBV6-5 combines with J gene TRBJ2-5, with 8 bases identical to TRBD1. The V and J ends lost 4 bases and 4 bases, in that order; junction bases with no gene match: 8. The CDR3 is 15 residues long. Germline loops: CDR1 MNHEY, CDR2 SVGAGI.

The genes are TRBV25-1 and TRBJ1-3; D remains ambiguous. Germline V gene data show CDR1 as MGHDK and CDR2 as SYGVNS. With 4 bases removed from V and 4 bases from J, the gap between germline ends came to 2 bases. CDR3 length: 11 residues. CDR3 sequence: CASSVGNTIYF. As DNA, the CDR3 is TGTGCCAGCAGTGTAGGAAACACCATATATTTT.

The rearrangement uses TRBV11-2 and TRBJ2-1, with 9 bases that match TRBD2. The CDR3 is 20 amino acids. Germline CDR1 SGHAT, CDR2 FQNNGV. Germline trimming cut 0 bases from V and 8 bases from J; bases unmatched to any gene: 20. The CDR3 region has the DNA TGTGCCAGCAGCTTAGAGCCCCTAGCGGGGCCCCGGAGGGGAAGTTATGAGCAGTTCTTC. As protein: CASSLEPLAGPRRGSYEQFF.

The CDR3 loop is CASLRGVIAFF. In DNA form, the CDR3 reads TGTGCCAGTCTCAGGGGAGTAATAGCTTTCTTT. The gene calls are TRBV19 and TRBJ1-1; TRBD1 is a possible D gene (6 bases). The germline V gene encodes CDR1 LNHDA and CDR2 SQIVND (reference sequence). The CDR3 sequence is 11 residues long. Trimming left V 8 bases short and J 10 bases short, with 14 bases between.

The rearrangement joins TRBV9 to TRBJ1-4; D uncertain. The V gene lost 8 bases and the J gene lost 0 bases, with 14 bases spanning the gap. Germline assignment: CDR1 SGDLS and CDR2 YYNGEE. The CDR3 extends over 15 amino acids. The chain's CDR3 is CASGPSSSTNEKLFF. The CDR3 DNA reads as TGTGCCAGTGGCCCTAGTAGCTCAACTAATGAAAAACTGTTTTTT.

The chain recombines TRBV5-1 with TRBJ1-1; D remains ambiguous. Germline CDR1 SGHRS, CDR2 YFSETQ. The V gene lost 7 bases and the J gene lost 0 bases, with 19 bases spanning the gap. This CDR3 region has 16 residues. CDR3: CASRPSDGSMNTEAFF. The DNA of the CDR3 is TGCGCCAGCCGCCCAAGCGACGGGAGCATGAACACTGAAGCTTTCTTT.